This T cell receptor beta chain stems from a study of T cells after yellow fever vaccination. The authors made TCR cDNA by 5'RACE template switching, adding a universal primer site and UMIs. TCRdb reprocessed the 5' RACE reads with MiXCR, giving one entry per CDR3 protein. The table has approximately 350,000 distinct CDR3 sequences, around a tenth seen once. This clonotype turned up a few times. Its antigen is undetermined. The V end lost 6 bases, the J end lost 8 bases, and 16 bases lay between the germline ends. CDR3 length equals 13 residues. Germline assignment: CDR1 SEHNR and CDR2 FQNEAQ (reference sequence). Whole-study findings and limits: In post-booster samples, most primary-vaccination clones reappeared (approximately 96% CD4, 88% CD8).

The receptor was derived from a man aged 18 to 30 who received the YFV17D yellow fever vaccine. The material sequenced was PBMCs, taken on the day of the first yellow fever vaccination. The rearrangement uses TRBV7-9 and TRBJ1-2; D gene uncertain. The CDR3 spells CASSFGGRRGYTF. CDR3 coding DNA: TGTGCCAGCAGTTTTGGAGGCCGGCGGGGCTACACCTTC.